This T cell receptor beta chain was profiled in a study of blood T cell repertoires in COVID-19. Profiled with immunoSEQ multiplex PCR; TCRdb holds only in-frame clones, not every one. The table includes around 390,000 clones, approximately 90% detected once. This CDR3 contains 13 residues. V gave up 5 bases and J gave up 8 bases; unmatched junction bases: 6. Sequencing was done on a sample of PBMCs or T cells enriched from blood (not recorded which). The sequence was obtained from a woman aged 45-59 years who had recovered from COVID-19. This sequence joins TRBV12-3 or TRBV12-4 and TRBJ1-3; 7 bases map to TRBD1. CDR3 coding DNA: TGTGCCAGCAGTGGACAGGCACGGGACACCATATATTTT. Protein: CASSGQARDTIYF.